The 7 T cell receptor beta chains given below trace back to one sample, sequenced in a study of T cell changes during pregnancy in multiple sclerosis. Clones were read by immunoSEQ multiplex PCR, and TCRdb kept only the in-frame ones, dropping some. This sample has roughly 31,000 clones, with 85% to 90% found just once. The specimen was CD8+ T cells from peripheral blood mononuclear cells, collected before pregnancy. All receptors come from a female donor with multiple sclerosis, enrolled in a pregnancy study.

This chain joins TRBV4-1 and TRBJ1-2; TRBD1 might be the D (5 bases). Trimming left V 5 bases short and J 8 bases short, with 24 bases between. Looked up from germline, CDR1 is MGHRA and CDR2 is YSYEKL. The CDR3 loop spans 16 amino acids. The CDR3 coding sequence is TGCGCCAGCAGCTATCCGTCCCCCGGGACTCGGGGCGGCTACACCTTC. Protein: CASSYPSPGTRGGYTF.

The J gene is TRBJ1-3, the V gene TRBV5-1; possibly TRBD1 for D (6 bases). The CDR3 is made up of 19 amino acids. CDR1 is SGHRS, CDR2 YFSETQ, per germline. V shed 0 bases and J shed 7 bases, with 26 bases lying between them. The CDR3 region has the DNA TGCGCCAGCAGCTTGGACAGGGCCATCTATAGGGAGCCTAATAACACCATATATTTT. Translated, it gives CASSLDRAIYREPNNTIYF.

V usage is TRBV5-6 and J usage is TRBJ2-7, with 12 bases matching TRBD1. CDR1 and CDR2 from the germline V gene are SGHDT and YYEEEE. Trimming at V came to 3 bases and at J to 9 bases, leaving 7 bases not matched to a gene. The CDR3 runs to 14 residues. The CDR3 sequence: CASSWDRGPLVQYF. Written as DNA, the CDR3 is TGTGCCAGCAGCTGGGACAGGGGGCCCCTGGTGCAGTACTTC.

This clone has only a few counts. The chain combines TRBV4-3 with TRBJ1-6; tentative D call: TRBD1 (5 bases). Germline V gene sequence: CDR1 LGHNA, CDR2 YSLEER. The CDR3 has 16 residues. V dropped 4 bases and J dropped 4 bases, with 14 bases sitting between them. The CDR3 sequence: CASSLGLTTYNSPLHF. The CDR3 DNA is TGCGCCAGCAGCCTGGGGCTTACAACATATAATTCACCCCTCCACTTT.

The CDR3 spells CASQGGNQPQHF. CDR3 coding DNA: TGTGCCAGTCAGGGGGGTAATCAGCCCCAGCATTTT. This chain connects TRBV28 to TRBJ1-5; 7 bases agree with TRBD1. Germline values: CDR1 MDHEN, CDR2 SYDVKM. This CDR3 is built from 12 residues. The trim removed 9 bases at V and 4 bases at J, leaving 3 bases unmatched.

The CDR3, as DNA: TGTGCCAGCAGCTTGGCCCCAGGACTTAGCAATCAGCCCCAGCATTTT. It translates to CASSLAPGLSNQPQHF. This chain links TRBV5-6 with TRBJ1-5; D is unresolved. Trimming pared 0 bases from V and 0 bases from J, leaving 10 bases between. The CDR3 is made up of 16 amino acids. Germline-derived CDR1 and CDR2 are SGHDT and YYEEEE.

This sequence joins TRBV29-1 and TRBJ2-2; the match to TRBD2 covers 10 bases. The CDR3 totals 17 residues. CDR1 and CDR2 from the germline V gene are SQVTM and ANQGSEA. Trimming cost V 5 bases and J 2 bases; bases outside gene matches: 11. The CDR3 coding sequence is TGCAGCGTTCTCGAGGGAGCTAGCGGGAGAAACACCGGGGAGCTGTTTTTT. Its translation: CSVLEGASGRNTGELFF.